A single sample is the source of the 5 T cell receptor beta chains below, sequenced in a study of T cells in localized non-small cell lung cancer. The data were produced by immunoSEQ multiplex PCR, yet TCRdb's version contains in-frame clones alone and is incomplete. The data show around 3,700 clones, around a fifth seen once. The input for sequencing was lung tumor tissue, taken before any cancer treatment. Source of these receptors: a man between 18 and 49 years old with stage II lung adenocarcinoma.

The gene calls are TRBV6-8 and TRBJ2-3, with 12 bases aligning to TRBD2. The germline CDR1 and CDR2 sequences are MNHGY and SAAAGT. There are 15 residues in the CDR3. Germline trimming cut 5 bases from V and 3 bases from J; bases unmatched to any gene: 3. In DNA form, the CDR3 reads TGTGCCAGCAGTACTGGACTAGCGGGGACAGATACGCAGTATTTT. Its translation is CASSTGLAGTDTQYF.

The CDR3 loop reads CASSFSLEGREKLFF. CDR3 DNA: TGTGCCAGCAGTTTTTCCCTGGAAGGGAGGGAAAAACTGTTTTTT. The V gene is TRBV6-8, the J gene TRBJ1-4; D ambiguous. The CDR3 contains 15 residues. CDR1 and CDR2 (germline): MNHGY, SAAAGT. Trimming stripped 4 bases from V and 8 bases from J, with 17 bases between.

Judged by abundance, this clone is medium-sized. Germline is not matched at one junction end, which may reflect a read error. The V call is TRBV6-4, the J call TRBJ2-7; D is undetermined. Germline CDR1 and CDR2: MRHNA and SNTAGT. The CDR3 is 11 amino acids. DNA of the CDR3: TGTGCCATCAGTGTGGGATACGAGCAGTACTTC. Protein: CAISVGYEQYF.

The chain links TRBV19 to TRBJ1-2; 9 bases map to TRBD1. V lost 7 bases and J lost 3; bases outside the gene matches: 9. CDR1 is LNHDA, CDR2 SQIVND, per germline (reference sequence). The CDR3 loop spans 15 amino acids. The CDR3 region has the DNA TGTGCCAGTAAAGAGGACAGGGGTAAAGACTATGGCTACACCTTC. Its translation: CASKEDRGKDYGYTF.

This rearrangement joins TRBV28 to TRBJ1-5; tentative D call: TRBD1 (6 bases). Germline values: CDR1 MDHEN, CDR2 SYDVKM. V was pared by 6 bases and J by 8 bases, with 17 bases between. The CDR3 has 14 amino acids. The CDR3 coding sequence is TGTGCCAGCAGCGAGGGGGACCACTCGAAGCCCCAGCATTTT. Protein: CASSEGDHSKPQHF.